Below are 26 T cell receptor beta chains sequenced from a single sample in a study of cytomegalovirus exposure and HLA in healthy donors. Use of 60 Vbeta and 13 Jbeta primers characterized the PCR. Only in-frame clones appear in the TCRdb table, and some are missing; sequencing was by immunoSEQ multiplex PCR. This repertoire shows under 200,000 clones, around 85% found once; its top ten account for approximately 2.4%. The specimen was PBMCs. The source of these receptors is a male donor in good health and CMV-seronegative.

This chain joins TRBV28 and TRBJ2-2; the match to TRBD1 covers 8 bases. The CDR3 length is 17 residues. Losses at the gene ends were 1 base for V and 0 bases for J; bases not matched to a gene: 4. The germline gives CDR1 MDHEN, CDR2 SYDVKM. DNA of the CDR3: TGTGCCAGCAGTTTATTCGGACAGGGAACGAACACCGGGGAGCTGTTTTTT. It specifies CASSLFGQGTNTGELFF.

This clone was found a few times. Here the CDR3 DNA reads TGTGCCAGCAGCTTAGATGGTACTATAGCAGGCTACACCTTC. Protein: CASSLDGTIAGYTF. The chain carries TRBV11-2 and TRBJ1-2; no firm D call. Germline V gene lookup returns CDR1 SGHAT and CDR2 FQNNGV. Trimming shortened V by 0 bases and J by 8 bases, and 13 bases separated the two germline ends. The CDR3 length is 14 residues.

This clone was recorded only once. This chain's CDR3 is CASSDDRGTEAFF. The CDR3 nucleotides are TGCGCCAGCAGCGACGACAGGGGCACTGAAGCTTTCTTT. The V and J genes are TRBV10-1 and TRBJ1-1; 8 nucleotides line up with TRBD1. The CDR3 spans 13 residues. In germline, CDR1 is WNHNN, CDR2 SYGVQD (reference sequence). V shed 6 bases and J 4 bases; nucleotides not matched to a gene: 4.

J is TRBJ2-7 and V is TRBV7-8, with 7 bases identical to TRBD1. There are 14 residues in the CDR3. V shed 0 bases and J 3 bases; nucleotides not matched to a gene: 2. CDR1 is SGHVS, CDR2 FQNEAQ, per germline. Here the CDR3 reads CASSLADRDYEQYF. For the CDR3, the DNA is TGTGCCAGCAGCTTAGCAGACAGGGACTACGAGCAGTACTTC. The entire variable domain, with the rest obtained from reference TRBV7-8 and TRBJ2-7, is as follows: GAGVSQSPRYKVAKRGQDVALRCDPISGHVSLFWYQQALGQGPEFLTYFQNEAQLDKSGLPSDRFFAERPEGSVSTLKIQRTQQEDSAVYLCASSLADRDYEQYFGPGTRLTVT.

The chain links TRBV14 to TRBJ1-2; maybe TRBD1 (5 bases). The CDR3 has 15 residues. Germline-derived CDR1 and CDR2 are SGHDN and FVKESK. V lost 0 bases and J lost 8, with 16 bases in between. The CDR3 nucleotides are TGTGCCAGCAGCCAAGATCGAAGGGGCCAAGTCGGCTACACCTTC. Translating gives CASSQDRRGQVGYTF.

The chain has TRBV19 and TRBJ1-1; no clear D gene. V dropped 5 bases and J dropped 5 bases, with 15 bases sitting between them. The CDR3 has 14 residues. The V gene's germline CDR1 is LNHDA and CDR2 SQIVND (reference sequence). The CDR3 sequence: CASSGTSGLTEAFF. The CDR3, as DNA: TGTGCCAGTAGTGGCACGTCGGGGTTAACTGAAGCTTTCTTT.

The chain carries TRBV10-3 and TRBJ1-2, with 9 nucleotides matching TRBD1. This CDR3 has 16 residues. The germline CDR1 and CDR2 sequences are ENHRY and SYGVKD. The V and J ends lost 5 bases and 0 bases, in that order; junction bases with no gene match: 7. The CDR3 nucleotides are TGTGCCATCAGTTTGACAGGGGGAGTTACTAACTATGGCTACACCTTC. It specifies CAISLTGGVTNYGYTF.

This clone was recorded only once. The chain joins TRBV6-5 to TRBJ2-5, with D perhaps matching TRBD1 (7 bases). Germline V gives CDR1 MNHEY, CDR2 SVGAGI. V lost 1 base to trimming and J lost 4 bases, with 13 bases between them. The CDR3 is 15 residues long. The CDR3 DNA sequence: TGTGCCAGCAGTTACTGGGCAGGGGGAGGAGAGACCCAGTACTTC. This codes for CASSYWAGGGETQYF.

The chain employs TRBV2 and TRBJ2-5, with TRBD2 matching 7 bases. Trimming at V came to 6 bases and at J to 12 bases, leaving 10 bases not matched to a gene. The CDR3 has 12 residues. Per the germline V gene, CDR1 is SNHLY and CDR2 is FYNNEI. CDR3 sequence (DNA): TGTGCCAGCAGCCGGGGGGTCAGACAAGAGTACTTC. Protein sequence: CASSRGVRQEYF.

The V call is TRBV15, the J call TRBJ1-1, with D possibly TRBD1 on 5 matching bases. Germline V lookup: CDR1 LNHNV, CDR2 YYDKDF (reference sequence). Trimming stripped 1 base from V and 1 base from J, with 16 bases between. This CDR3 comprises 17 residues. CDR3 sequence: CATSRVFLRRGNTEAFF. In DNA, the CDR3 is TGTGCCACCAGCAGAGTCTTCTTAAGAAGGGGGAACACTGAAGCTTTCTTT.

The CDR3 sequence is CAWTGREGDEQYF. For the CDR3, the DNA is TGTGCCTGGACGGGCAGGGAGGGTGACGAGCAGTACTTC. The rearrangement uses TRBV30 and TRBJ2-7; 7 bases align to TRBD2. The junction had 8 bases not matched to a gene; V was cut back by 4 bases and J by 5 bases. Germline V gene lookup returns CDR1 GTSNPN and CDR2 SVGIG (reference sequence). The CDR3 extends over 13 amino acids.

This chain connects TRBV27 to TRBJ2-7; 8 bases are a match to TRBD1. CDR1 MNHEY and CDR2 SMNVEV come from the germline V gene (reference sequence). CDR3 length: 12 residues. The V segment lost 5 bases and the J segment 6 bases; nucleotides outside the gene matches: 3. The CDR3 DNA follows: TGTGCCAGCAGTACAGGGGGGATCGAGCAGTACTTC. Translation: CASSTGGIEQYF.

V and J are TRBV29-1 and TRBJ1-1, with TRBD1 as a possible D gene (6 bases). The CDR3 is 13 residues long. CDR1 and CDR2 from the germline V gene are SQVTM and ANQGSEA. V shed 2 bases and J shed 7 bases, with 14 bases lying between them. The CDR3 loop reads CSVEKRGLSEAFF. The CDR3 coding sequence is TGCAGCGTTGAAAAAAGGGGGTTGAGTGAAGCTTTCTTT.

V is TRBV9 and J is TRBJ1-3; 7 positions match TRBD1. The CDR3 contains 16 residues. Trimming cost V 4 bases and J 2 bases; bases outside gene matches: 9. Germline CDR1 SGDLS, CDR2 YYNGEE. CDR3 DNA sequence: TGTGCCAGCAGCCCTCGACAGGGAGTCACTGGAAACACCATATATTTT. Protein: CASSPRQGVTGNTIYF.

The chain carries TRBV5-1 and TRBJ2-1, with a tentative D call TRBD1 (5 bases). Germline loops: CDR1 SGHRS, CDR2 YFSETQ. The CDR3 is 14 amino acids. The ends were cut back, 4 bases at V and 0 bases at J, with 8 bases in the middle. CDR3 in amino acids: CASSRRGSYNEQFF. CDR3 DNA sequence: TGCGCCAGCAGCCGTAGGGGCTCCTACAATGAGCAGTTCTTC.

This chain links TRBV5-4 with TRBJ2-5; TRBD1 matches at 7 bases. The end of the DNA aligns better with TRBJ2-7, so the J call may be wrong. Germline CDR1 and CDR2: SGHNT and YYREEE (reference sequence). CDR3 length: 15 residues. The CDR3 protein is CASRSDRVPTNEQYF. In nucleotides, the CDR3 is TGTGCCAGCAGGTCTGACAGGGTTCCTACTAACGAGCAGTACTTC.

This clone was seen a handful of times. The rearrangement uses TRBV4-1 and TRBJ2-1; D uncertain. This CDR3 has 13 amino acids. From germline, CDR1 is MGHRA and CDR2 YSYEKL. Trimming left V 4 bases short and J 0 bases short, with 4 bases between. This CDR3 reads CASSLVSYNEQFF. CDR3 sequence (DNA): TGCGCCAGCAGCCTAGTCTCCTACAATGAGCAGTTCTTC.

The V call is TRBV7-9, the J call TRBJ1-2; 7 bases line up with TRBD1. V gave up 5 bases and J gave up 2 bases; unmatched junction bases: 11. The CDR3 has 16 residues. In germline, CDR1 is SEHNR, CDR2 FQNEAQ (reference sequence). In DNA, the CDR3 is TGTGCCAGCAGCACAGCGAGGAGGGGGCCGAACTATGGCTACACCTTC. The encoded protein is CASSTARRGPNYGYTF. The variable domain in full, completed from reference TRBV7-9 and TRBJ1-2, reads DTGVSQNPRHKITKRGQNVTFRCDPISEHNRLYWYRQTLGQGPEFLTYFQNEAQLEKSRLLSDRFSAERPKGSFSTLEIQRTEQGDSAMYLCASSTARRGPNYGYTFGSGTRLTVV.

This chain's CDR3 is CASGSGGYEQYF. The CDR3 coding sequence is TGTGCTAGTGGTTCAGGTGGTTACGAGCAGTACTTC. The chain employs TRBV12-5 and TRBJ2-7; no clear D. There are 12 residues in the CDR3. Looked up from germline, CDR1 is LGHNT and CDR2 is FRNRAP. With 4 bases removed from V and 4 bases from J, the gap between germline ends came to 8 bases.

V is TRBV10-1 and J is TRBJ2-5; 11 nucleotides line up with TRBD2. The J segment lost 5 bases and the V segment lost 0 bases, leaving 8 bases of the junction unmatched. Germline CDR1 WNHNN, CDR2 SYGVQD (reference sequence). CDR3 length equals 17 residues. The DNA of the CDR3 is TGCGCCAGCAGTGAGTCTAGCGGGGGGGCGAATGCCGAGACCCAGTACTTC. Translated: CASSESSGGANAETQYF.

The V call is TRBV7-2, the J call TRBJ2-5; unclear D gene. Germline CDR1 is SGHTA and CDR2 is FQGNSA. This CDR3 comprises 11 residues. Trimming left V 6 bases short and J 11 bases short, with 13 bases between. CDR3 nucleotides: TGTGCCAGCAGTTCATACCGGGTACAGTACTTC. Translating gives CASSSYRVQYF.

This clone was seen a single time. The J gene is TRBJ2-1, the V gene TRBV29-1; no reliable D call. V was pared by 0 bases and J by 5 bases, with 11 bases between. The CDR3 runs to 14 residues. Germline V gene lookup returns CDR1 SQVTM and CDR2 ANQGSEA. CDR3 loop: CSVEDLWADNEQFF. CDR3 coding DNA: TGCAGCGTTGAAGATCTTTGGGCAGACAATGAGCAGTTCTTC.

V usage is TRBV5-1 and J usage is TRBJ2-7, with a tentative D call TRBD1 (5 bases). The V gene's germline CDR1 is SGHRS and CDR2 YFSETQ. The CDR3 loop spans 15 amino acids. V was cut by 0 bases and J by 6 bases, with 16 bases left in between. As DNA, the CDR3 is TGCGCCAGCAGCTTGGATTTTTCAGGGTTCCGCGAGCAGTACTTC. As protein: CASSLDFSGFREQYF.

The rearrangement uses TRBV18 and TRBJ1-3; D may be TRBD1 (5 bases). Trimming pared 4 bases from V and 1 base from J, leaving 11 bases between. CDR1 and CDR2 from the germline V gene are KGHSH and LQKENI. The CDR3 is 15 residues long. CDR3 residues: CASSRDRGSGNTIYF. In nucleotides, the CDR3 is TGTGCCAGCTCACGAGATAGGGGATCTGGAAACACCATATATTTT.

The V gene is TRBV27, the J gene TRBJ2-5, with 7 bases fitting TRBD2. This CDR3 is built from 14 residues. Germline CDR1 reads MNHEY; CDR2 reads SMNVEV (reference sequence). Losses at the gene ends were 3 bases for V and 5 bases for J; bases not matched to a gene: 6. CDR3 loop: CASSFIPGRETQYF. In nucleotides, the CDR3 is TGTGCCAGCAGTTTCATACCCGGGAGGGAGACCCAGTACTTC.

V usage is TRBV29-1 and J usage is TRBJ1-2, with a tentative D call TRBD1 (6 bases). Looked up from germline, CDR1 is SQVTM and CDR2 is ANQGSEA. This CDR3 spans 14 amino acids. V was shortened by 5 bases and J by 0 bases, with 13 bases between the two germline ends. CDR3 bases: TGCAGCGTTCACCGCGGACAGCCTAACTATGGCTACACCTTC. Encoded protein: CSVHRGQPNYGYTF.